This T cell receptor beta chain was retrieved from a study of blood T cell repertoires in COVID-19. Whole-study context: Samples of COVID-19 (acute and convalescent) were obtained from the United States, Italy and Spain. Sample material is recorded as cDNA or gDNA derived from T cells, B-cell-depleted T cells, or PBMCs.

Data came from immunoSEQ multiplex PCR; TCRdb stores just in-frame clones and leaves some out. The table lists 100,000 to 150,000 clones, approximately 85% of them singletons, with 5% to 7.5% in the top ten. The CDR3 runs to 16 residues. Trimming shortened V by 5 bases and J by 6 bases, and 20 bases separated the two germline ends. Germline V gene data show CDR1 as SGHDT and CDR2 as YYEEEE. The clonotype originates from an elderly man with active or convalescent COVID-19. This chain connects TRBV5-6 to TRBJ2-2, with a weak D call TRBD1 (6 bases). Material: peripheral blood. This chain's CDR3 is CASRRGEGGLAGELFF. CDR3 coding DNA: TGTGCCAGCAGGAGAGGAGAAGGGGGTTTAGCCGGGGAGCTGTTTTTT.